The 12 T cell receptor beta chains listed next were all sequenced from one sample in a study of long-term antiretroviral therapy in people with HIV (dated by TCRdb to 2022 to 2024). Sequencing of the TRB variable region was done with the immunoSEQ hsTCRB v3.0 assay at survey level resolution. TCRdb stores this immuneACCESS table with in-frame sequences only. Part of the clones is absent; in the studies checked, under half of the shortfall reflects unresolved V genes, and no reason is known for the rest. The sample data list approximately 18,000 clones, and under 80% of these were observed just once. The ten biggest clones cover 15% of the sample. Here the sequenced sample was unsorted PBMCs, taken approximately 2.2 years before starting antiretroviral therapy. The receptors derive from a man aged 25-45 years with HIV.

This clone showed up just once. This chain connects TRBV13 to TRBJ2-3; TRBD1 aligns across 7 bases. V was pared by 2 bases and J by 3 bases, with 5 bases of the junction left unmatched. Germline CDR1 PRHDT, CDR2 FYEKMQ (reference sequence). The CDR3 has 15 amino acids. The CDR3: CASSLFGTETDTQYF. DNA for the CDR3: TGTGCCAGCAGCTTATTTGGGACAGAGACAGATACGCAGTATTTT.

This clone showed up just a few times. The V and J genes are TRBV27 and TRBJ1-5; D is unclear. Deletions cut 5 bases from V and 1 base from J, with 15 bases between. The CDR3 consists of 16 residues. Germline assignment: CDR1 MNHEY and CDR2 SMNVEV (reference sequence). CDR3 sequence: CASSPVKRASNQPQHF. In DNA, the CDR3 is TGTGCCAGCAGTCCAGTAAAAAGGGCCAGCAATCAGCCCCAGCATTTT.

This chain's CDR3 is CASSPGTLAGGTGELFF. The CDR3 DNA is TGTGCCAGCAGCCCGGGGACTCTGGCGGGGGGCACCGGGGAGCTGTTTTTT. The V call is TRBV5-4, the J call TRBJ2-2; TRBD2 matches at 8 bases. The length of the CDR3 is 17 residues. V lost 4 bases, J lost 4 bases, and 12 bases stayed unmatched. From germline, CDR1 is SGHNT and CDR2 YYREEE (reference sequence).

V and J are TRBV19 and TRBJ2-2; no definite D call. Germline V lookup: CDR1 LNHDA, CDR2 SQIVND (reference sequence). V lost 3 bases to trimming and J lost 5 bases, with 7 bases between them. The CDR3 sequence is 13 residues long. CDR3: CASSMPQTGELFF. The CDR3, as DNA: TGTGCCAGTAGTATGCCCCAGACCGGGGAGCTGTTTTTT.

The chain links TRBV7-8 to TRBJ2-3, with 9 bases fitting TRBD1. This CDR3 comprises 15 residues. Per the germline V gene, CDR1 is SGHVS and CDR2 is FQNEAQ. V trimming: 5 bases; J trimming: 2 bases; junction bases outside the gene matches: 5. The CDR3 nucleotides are TGTGCCAGCAGCCAAGGGACAGGGTACACAGATACGCAGTATTTT. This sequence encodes CASSQGTGYTDTQYF.

Here the CDR3 DNA reads TGTGCACCCAGGACAGATATAGTCTACGAGCAGTACTTC. This codes for CAPRTDIVYEQYF. The chain carries TRBV7-6 and TRBJ2-7, with D possibly being TRBD1 (6 bases). The CDR3 runs to 13 residues. Germline V gene data show CDR1 as SGHVS and CDR2 as FNYEAQ.

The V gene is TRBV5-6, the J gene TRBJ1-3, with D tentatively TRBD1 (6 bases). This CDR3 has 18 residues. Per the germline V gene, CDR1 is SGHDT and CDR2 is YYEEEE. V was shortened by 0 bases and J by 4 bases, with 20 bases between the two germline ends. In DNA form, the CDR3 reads TGTGCCAGCAGCTTGGTCGAGTGGTGGGGGGCCCAAGGAAACACCATATATTTT. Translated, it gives CASSLVEWWGAQGNTIYF.

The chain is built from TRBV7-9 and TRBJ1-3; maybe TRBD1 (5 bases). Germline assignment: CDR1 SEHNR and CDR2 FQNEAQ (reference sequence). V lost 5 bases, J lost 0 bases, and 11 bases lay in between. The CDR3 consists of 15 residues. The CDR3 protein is CASSPDGTSGNTIYF. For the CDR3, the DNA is TGTGCCAGCAGCCCGGACGGGACCTCTGGAAACACCATATATTTT.

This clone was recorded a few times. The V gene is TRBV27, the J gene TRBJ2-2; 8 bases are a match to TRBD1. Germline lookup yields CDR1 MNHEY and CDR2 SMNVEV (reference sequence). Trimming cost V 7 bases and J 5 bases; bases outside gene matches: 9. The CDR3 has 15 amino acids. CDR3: CASKRDRSETGELFF. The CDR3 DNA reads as TGTGCCAGCAAAAGGGACAGGTCGGAAACCGGGGAGCTGTTTTTT.

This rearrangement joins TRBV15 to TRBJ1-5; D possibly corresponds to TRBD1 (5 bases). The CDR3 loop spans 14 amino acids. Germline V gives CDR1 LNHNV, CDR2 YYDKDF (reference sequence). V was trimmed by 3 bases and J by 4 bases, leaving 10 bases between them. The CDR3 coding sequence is TGTGCCACCAGCAGTCCCGGGGGGAATCAGCCCCAGCATTTT. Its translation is CATSSPGGNQPQHF.

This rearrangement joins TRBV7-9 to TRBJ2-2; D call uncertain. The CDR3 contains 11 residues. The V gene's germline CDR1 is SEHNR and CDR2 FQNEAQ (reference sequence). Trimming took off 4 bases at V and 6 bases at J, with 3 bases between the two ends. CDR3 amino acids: CASSSPGELFF. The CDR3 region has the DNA TGTGCCAGCAGCTCCCCCGGGGAGCTGTTTTTT. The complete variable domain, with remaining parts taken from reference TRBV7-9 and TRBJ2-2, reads DTGVSQNPRHKITKRGQNVTFRCDPISEHNRLYWYRQTLGQGPEFLTYFQNEAQLEKSRLLSDRFSAERPKGSFSTLEIQRTEQGDSAMYLCASSSPGELFFGEGSRLTVL.

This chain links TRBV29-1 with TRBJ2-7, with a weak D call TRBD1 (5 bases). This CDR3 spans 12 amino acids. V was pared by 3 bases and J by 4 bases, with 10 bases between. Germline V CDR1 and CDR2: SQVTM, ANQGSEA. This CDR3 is CSVENYRYEQYF. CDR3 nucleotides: TGCAGCGTTGAGAATTACAGGTACGAGCAGTACTTC.